This T cell receptor (beta chain) originates from a study of radiation and T cells in renal cell carcinoma. Study background: Nephrectomy followed 15 Gy stereotactic body radiation by 4 weeks. Findings and limits, study-wide: In blood, top tumor clones expanded by 2 weeks, shrinking by 4.

Comment on this clone: As yet, its antigen is unknown.

The time point denotes: baseline pretreatment blood. Sample treatment: 15 Gy SBRT to primary tumor, nephrectomy 4 weeks later. After SBRT, blood was collected at 2 and 4 weeks, plus baseline. Produced via immunoSEQ multiplex PCR; TCRdb's table is partial and in-frame only. The sample contains approximately 110,000 clones, roughly 80% of which appear only once. The V gene's germline CDR1 is SGHNT and CDR2 YYREEE (reference sequence). V shed 5 bases, J shed 1 base, and the junction held 4 bases outside the gene matches. The CDR3 is 16 residues long. Source: blood, taken from a patient whose treatment included radiotherapy and nephrectomy. V and J are TRBV5-4 and TRBJ2-1, with 12 positions matching TRBD2. This receptor was identified in a woman in her sixties with renal cell carcinoma. For the CDR3, the DNA is TGTGCCAGCAGACTGACTAGCGGGGGATCCTACAATGAGCAGTTCTTC. It is translated as CASRLTSGGSYNEQFF.